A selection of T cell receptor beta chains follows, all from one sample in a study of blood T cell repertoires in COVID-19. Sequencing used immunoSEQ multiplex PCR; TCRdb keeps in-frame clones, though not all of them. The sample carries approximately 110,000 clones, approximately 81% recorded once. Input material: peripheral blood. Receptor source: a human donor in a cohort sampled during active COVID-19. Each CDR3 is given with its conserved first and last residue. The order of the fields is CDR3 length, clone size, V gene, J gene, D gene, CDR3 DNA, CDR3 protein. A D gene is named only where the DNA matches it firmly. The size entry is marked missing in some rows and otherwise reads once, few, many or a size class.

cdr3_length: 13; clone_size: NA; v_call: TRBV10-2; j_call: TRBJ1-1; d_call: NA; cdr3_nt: TGCGCCACCAGGAGAGACAGGAACACTGAAGCTTTCTTT; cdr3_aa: CATRRDRNTEAFF
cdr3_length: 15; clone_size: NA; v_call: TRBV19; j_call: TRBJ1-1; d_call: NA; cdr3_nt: TGTGCCAGTAGTATAGTTGGAGGGTTGAACACTGAAGCTTTCTTT; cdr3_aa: CASSIVGGLNTEAFF
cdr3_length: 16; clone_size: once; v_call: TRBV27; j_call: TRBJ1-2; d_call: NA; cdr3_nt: TGTGCCAGCAGTTTATTTTCAGGGGCCCTTGGGGACGGCTACACCTTC; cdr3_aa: CASSLFSGALGDGYTF
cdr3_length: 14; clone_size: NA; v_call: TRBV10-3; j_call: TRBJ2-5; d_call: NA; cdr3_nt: TGTGCCATCAGTGAGTCTGGGGGCCGAGAGACCCAGTACTTC; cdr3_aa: CAISESGGRETQYF
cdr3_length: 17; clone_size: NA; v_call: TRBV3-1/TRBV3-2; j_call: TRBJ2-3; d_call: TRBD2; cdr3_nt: TGTGCCAGCAGCCGATGGGGCAGCGGGAGTCGCTCAGATACGCAGTATTTT; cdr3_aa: CASSRWGSGSRSDTQYF
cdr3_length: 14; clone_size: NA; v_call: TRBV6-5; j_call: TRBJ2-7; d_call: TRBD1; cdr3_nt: TGTGCCAGCAGAGGAGGACAGGGTTCCTACGAGCAGTACTTC; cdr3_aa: CASRGGQGSYEQYF
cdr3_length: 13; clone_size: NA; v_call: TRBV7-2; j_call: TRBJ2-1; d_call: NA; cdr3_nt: TGTGCCAGCAGCTTGGATTTAGCGGTTGAGCAGTTCTTC; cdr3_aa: CASSLDLAVEQFF
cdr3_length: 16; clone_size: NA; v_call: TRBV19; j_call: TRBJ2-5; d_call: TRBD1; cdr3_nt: TGTGCCAGTAGCAACAGGGGGCGCGGGTGGCGGGAGACCCAGTACTTC; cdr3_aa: CASSNRGRGWRETQYF
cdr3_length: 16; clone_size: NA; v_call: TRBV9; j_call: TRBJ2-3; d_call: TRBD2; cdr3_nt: TGTGCCAGCAGCAGGGCTAGCGGGGGGTTCACAGATACGCAGTATTTT; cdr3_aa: CASSRASGGFTDTQYF
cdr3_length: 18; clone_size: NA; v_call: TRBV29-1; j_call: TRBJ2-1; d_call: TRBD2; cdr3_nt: TGCAGCGTTGAAGGGGCGCTATTGGGTAGCGGGAGGGCCGTTGAGCAGTTCTTC; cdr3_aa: CSVEGALLGSGRAVEQFF
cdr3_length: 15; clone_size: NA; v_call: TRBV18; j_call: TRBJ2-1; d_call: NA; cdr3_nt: TGTGCCAGCTCGCCTCGGGACTTACCCTACAATGAGCAGTTCTTC; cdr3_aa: CASSPRDLPYNEQFF
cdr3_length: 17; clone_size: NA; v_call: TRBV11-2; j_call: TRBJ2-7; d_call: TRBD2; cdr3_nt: TGTGCCAGCAGCTTAGGGGAGGGCCTGGCGAGCTCCTACGAGCAGTACTTC; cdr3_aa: CASSLGEGLASSYEQYF
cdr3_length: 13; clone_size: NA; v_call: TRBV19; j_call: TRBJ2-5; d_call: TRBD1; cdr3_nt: TGTGCCAGTAGGCGGACAGGGGGAAAGACCCAGTACTTC; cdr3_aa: CASRRTGGKTQYF
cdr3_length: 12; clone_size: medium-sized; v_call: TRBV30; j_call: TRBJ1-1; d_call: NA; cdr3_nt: TGTGCCTGGAGTCAGACGGACATGCCGACTTTCTTT; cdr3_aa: CAWSQTDMPTFF
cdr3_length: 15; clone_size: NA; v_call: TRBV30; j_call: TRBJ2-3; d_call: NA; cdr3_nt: TGTGCCTGGAGTGTACTAGCCTCTAGCACAGATACGCAGTATTTT; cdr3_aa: CAWSVLASSTDTQYF
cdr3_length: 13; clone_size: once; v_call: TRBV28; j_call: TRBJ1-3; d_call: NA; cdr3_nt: TGTGCCAGCAGTCCCCCTCAGGGAAACACCATATATTTT; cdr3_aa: CASSPPQGNTIYF
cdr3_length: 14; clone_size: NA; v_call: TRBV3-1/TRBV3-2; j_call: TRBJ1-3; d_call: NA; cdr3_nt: TGTGCCAGCAGCCAAGGCGGAACCGGAAACACCATATATTTT; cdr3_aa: CASSQGGTGNTIYF
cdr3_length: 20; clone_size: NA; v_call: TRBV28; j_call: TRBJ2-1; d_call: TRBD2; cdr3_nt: TGTGCCAGCAGCCATCTAACCGGGACTAGCGGGGGGCAGGGTTACAATGAGCAGTTCTTC; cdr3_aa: CASSHLTGTSGGQGYNEQFF
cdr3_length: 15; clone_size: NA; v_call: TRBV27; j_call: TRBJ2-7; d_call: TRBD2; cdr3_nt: TGTGCCAGCAGTTTACGCGGGGGGCCCGAGGGGGAGCAGTACTTC; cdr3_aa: CASSLRGGPEGEQYF
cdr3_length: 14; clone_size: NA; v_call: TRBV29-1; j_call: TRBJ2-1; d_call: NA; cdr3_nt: TGCAGCGTTGCCCCGGACTTCTCCTACAATGAGCAGTTCTTC; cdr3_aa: CSVAPDFSYNEQFF
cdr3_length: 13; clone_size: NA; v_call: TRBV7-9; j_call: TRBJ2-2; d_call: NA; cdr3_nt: TGTGCCAGCAGCTTAACTCCTTCCGGGGAGCTGTTTTTT; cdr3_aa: CASSLTPSGELFF
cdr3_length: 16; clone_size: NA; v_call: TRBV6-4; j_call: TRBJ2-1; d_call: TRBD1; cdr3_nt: TGTGCCACCAGGGGGACAGGACAGAGCTCCTACAATGAGCAGTTCTTC; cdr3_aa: CATRGTGQSSYNEQFF
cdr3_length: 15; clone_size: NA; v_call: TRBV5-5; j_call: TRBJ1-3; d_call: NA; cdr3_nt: TGTGCCAGCAGCCGTTTGGAGATGTCTGGAAACACCATATATTTT; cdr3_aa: CASSRLEMSGNTIYF
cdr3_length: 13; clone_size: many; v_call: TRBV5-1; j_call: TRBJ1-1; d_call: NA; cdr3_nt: TGCGCCAGCAGCTTGGCGGGATTTACTGAAGCTTTCTTT; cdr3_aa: CASSLAGFTEAFF
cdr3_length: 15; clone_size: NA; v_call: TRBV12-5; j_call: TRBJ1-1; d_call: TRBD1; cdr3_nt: TGTGCTAGTGGTTTGGCCCCCGCAGGGGGGAGGAGGGCTTTCTTT; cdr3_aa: CASGLAPAGGRRAFF
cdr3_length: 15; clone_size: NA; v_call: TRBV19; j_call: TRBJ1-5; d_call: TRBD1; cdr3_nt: TGTGCCAGTAGTACCGGGACAGGGGGCAATCAGCCCCAGCATTTT; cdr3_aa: CASSTGTGGNQPQHF
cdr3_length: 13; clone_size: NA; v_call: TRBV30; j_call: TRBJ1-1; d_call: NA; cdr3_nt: TGTGCCTGGACGAGACAGACGAACACTGAAGCTTTCTTT; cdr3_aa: CAWTRQTNTEAFF
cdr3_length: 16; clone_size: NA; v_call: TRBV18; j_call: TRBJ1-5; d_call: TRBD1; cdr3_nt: TGTGCCAGCTCACCGGACAGGGACCTAAGCAATCAGCCCCAGCATTTT; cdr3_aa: CASSPDRDLSNQPQHF
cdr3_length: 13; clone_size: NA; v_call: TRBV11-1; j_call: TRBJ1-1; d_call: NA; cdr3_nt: TGTGCCAGCAGCTTTGGACAGAACACTGAAGCTTTCTTT; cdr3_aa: CASSFGQNTEAFF
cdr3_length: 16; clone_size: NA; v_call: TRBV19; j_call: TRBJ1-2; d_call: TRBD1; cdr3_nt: TGTGCCAGTAGTATTCTAACAGGGGGCTCGGGCTATGGCTACACCTTC; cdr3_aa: CASSILTGGSGYGYTF
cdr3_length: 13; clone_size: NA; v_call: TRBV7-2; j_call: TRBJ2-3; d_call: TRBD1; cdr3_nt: TGTGCCAGCAGCTCAAGACAGGGAGATACGCAGTATTTT; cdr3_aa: CASSSRQGDTQYF
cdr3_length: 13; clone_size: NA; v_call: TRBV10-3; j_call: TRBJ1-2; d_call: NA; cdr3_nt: TGTGCCATCAGCGGCAGGGTTGACTATGGCTACACCTTC; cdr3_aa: CAISGRVDYGYTF
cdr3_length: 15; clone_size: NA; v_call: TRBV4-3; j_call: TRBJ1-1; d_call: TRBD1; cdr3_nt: TGCGCCAGCAGCCAAGCAAGGACAGGTCACACTGAAGCTTTCTTT; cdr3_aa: CASSQARTGHTEAFF
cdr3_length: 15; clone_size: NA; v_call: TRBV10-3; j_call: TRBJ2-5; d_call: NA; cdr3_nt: TGTGCCATCAGTGAGACGGACAGACCCCAAGAGACCCAGTACTTC; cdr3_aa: CAISETDRPQETQYF
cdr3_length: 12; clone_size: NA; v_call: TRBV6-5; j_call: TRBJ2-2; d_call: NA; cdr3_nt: TGTGCCAGCAAATTAGAGCCCGGGGAGCTGTTTTTT; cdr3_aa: CASKLEPGELFF
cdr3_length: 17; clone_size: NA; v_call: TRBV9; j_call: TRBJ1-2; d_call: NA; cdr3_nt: TGTGCCAGCAGCGTAGCCCTTTACCCGGCGGGCCACTATGGCTACACCTTC; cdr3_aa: CASSVALYPAGHYGYTF
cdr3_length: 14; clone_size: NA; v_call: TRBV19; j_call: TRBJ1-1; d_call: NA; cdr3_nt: TGTGCCAGTAGTCTAGTGGGGGGGGGCACTGAAGCTTTCTTT; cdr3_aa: CASSLVGGGTEAFF
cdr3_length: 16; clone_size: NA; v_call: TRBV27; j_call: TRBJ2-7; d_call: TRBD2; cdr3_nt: TGTGCCAGCATCGGGGGTGAACCGGGACTACAATACGAGCAGTACTTC; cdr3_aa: CASIGGEPGLQYEQYF
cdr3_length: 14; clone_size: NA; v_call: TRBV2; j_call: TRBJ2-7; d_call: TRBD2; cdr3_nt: TGTGCCAGCAATCTCCTAGCGGAGAGGGGCGAGCAGTACTTC; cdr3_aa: CASNLLAERGEQYF
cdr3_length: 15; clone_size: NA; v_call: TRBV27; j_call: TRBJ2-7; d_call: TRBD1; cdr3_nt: TGTGCCAGCAGTTTTCAGGACAGGGGGCACGTCGAGCAGTACTTC; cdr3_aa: CASSFQDRGHVEQYF
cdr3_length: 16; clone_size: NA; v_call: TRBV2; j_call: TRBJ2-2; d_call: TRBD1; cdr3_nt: TGTGCCATAAGCGGACAGGGGGGACCGAACACCGGGGAGCTGTTTTTT; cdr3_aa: CAISGQGGPNTGELFF
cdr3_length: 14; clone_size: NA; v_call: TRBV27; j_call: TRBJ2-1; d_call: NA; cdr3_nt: TGTGCCAGCAGTCCCGGGTCACCAAACAATGAGCAGTTCTTC; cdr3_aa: CASSPGSPNNEQFF